Each of the 3 T cell receptor beta chains below was sequenced from the same sample in a study of cytomegalovirus exposure and HLA in healthy donors. Sequencing used immunoSEQ multiplex PCR; TCRdb keeps in-frame clones, though not all of them. The data show about 150,000 clones, 86% seen once. The sample comprised PBMCs. Every receptor here comes from a man aged 18 to 35 in good health and CMV-seropositive.

The V gene is TRBV11-3, the J gene TRBJ2-7; no clear D gene. CDR3 size: 12 residues. Germline assignment: CDR1 SGHNT and CDR2 YENEEA. V was trimmed by 4 bases and J by 5 bases, leaving 9 bases between them. CDR3 nucleotides: TGTGCCAGCAGCTCCGATCAGGACGAGCAGTACTTC. Protein sequence: CASSSDQDEQYF.

The chain couples TRBV9 to TRBJ2-7, with 8 bases identical to TRBD2. The CDR3 sequence is 15 residues long. J gave up 0 bases and V 3 bases, and 5 bases lay outside the gene matches. From germline, CDR1 is SGDLS and CDR2 YYNGEE. The CDR3 coding sequence is TGTGCCAGCAGCGGGGCGGGAGGAAGCTCCTACGAGCAGTACTTC. It specifies CASSGAGGSSYEQYF.

The chain employs TRBV6-5 and TRBJ2-7, with D possibly matching TRBD2 (6 bases). Trimming pared 6 bases from V and 4 bases from J, leaving 19 bases between. CDR1 and CDR2 from the germline V gene are MNHEY and SVGAGI. This CDR3 is built from 15 residues. The CDR3 protein is CASSGLGGENYEQYF. CDR3 DNA sequence: TGTGCCAGCAGCGGTTTGGGCGGGGAGAATTACGAGCAGTACTTC.